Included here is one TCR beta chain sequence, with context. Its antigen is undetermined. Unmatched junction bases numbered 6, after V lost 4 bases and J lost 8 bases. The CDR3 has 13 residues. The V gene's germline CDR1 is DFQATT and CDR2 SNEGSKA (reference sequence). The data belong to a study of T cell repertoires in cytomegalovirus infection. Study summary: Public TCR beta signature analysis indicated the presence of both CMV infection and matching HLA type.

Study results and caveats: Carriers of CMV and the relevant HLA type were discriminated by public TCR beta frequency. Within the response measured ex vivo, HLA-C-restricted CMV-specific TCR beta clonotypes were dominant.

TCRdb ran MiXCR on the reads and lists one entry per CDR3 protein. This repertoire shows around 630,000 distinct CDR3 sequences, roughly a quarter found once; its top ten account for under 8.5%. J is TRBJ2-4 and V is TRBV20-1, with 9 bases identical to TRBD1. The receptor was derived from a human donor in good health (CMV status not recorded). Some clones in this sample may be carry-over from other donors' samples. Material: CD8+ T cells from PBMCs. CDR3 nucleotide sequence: TGCAGTGCTAACAGGGGGCAGATGGACATTCAGTACTTC. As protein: CSANRGQMDIQYF.